These T cell receptor beta chains were read from a single sample in a study of shared T cell receptors in the human thymus. Assay used: immunoSEQ multiplex PCR; TCRdb lists only in-frame clones, some missing. The sample lists around 340,000 clones, roughly 94% occurring once. Input material: thymocytes. These receptors were obtained from a human donor. Each CDR3 is given with its conserved first and last residue. Each record gives: V gene, J gene, clone size, D gene, CDR3 protein, CDR3 DNA. A D gene is named only where the DNA matches it firmly. Size is omitted from some rows. Given values are once, few, many or a class for expanded clones.

>TRBV6-1|TRBJ2-1|.|TRBD1
CASPGTAYNEQFF
TGTGCCAGCCCCGGGACAGCCTACAATGAGCAGTTCTTC
>TRBV6-5|TRBJ2-4|.|.
CASSWVGKNIQYF
TGTGCCAGCAGTTGGGTCGGCAAAAACATTCAGTACTTC
>TRBV6-1|TRBJ1-5|.|.
CASRIKYRSNQPQHF
TGTGCCAGCAGAATCAAGTACAGGAGCAATCAGCCCCAGCATTTT
>TRBV5-4|TRBJ2-7|.|TRBD1
CASSGQDYEQYF
TGTGCCAGCAGCGGACAGGACTACGAGCAGTACTTC
>TRBV15|TRBJ1-1|.|.
CATRASGGLAFF
TGTGCCACCCGGGCGTCGGGAGGGTTGGCTTTCTTT
>TRBV27|TRBJ2-2|once|.
CASGGRGVYTGELFF
TGTGCCAGCGGAGGAAGAGGAGTGTACACCGGGGAGCTGTTTTTT
>TRBV6-1|TRBJ1-4|.|.
CASSQVGGEKLFF
TGTGCCAGCAGCCAAGTTGGGGGGGAAAAACTGTTTTTT
>TRBV9|TRBJ2-7|.|.
CASSVAQGYLYEQYF
TGTGCCAGCAGCGTAGCTCAGGGTTACCTCTACGAGCAGTACTTC
>TRBV21-1|TRBJ2-1|.|.
CASSTRGGPYNEQFF
TGTGCCAGCAGCACACGGGGAGGTCCCTACAATGAGCAGTTCTTC
>TRBV11-2|TRBJ1-4|.|.
CASSLDKVQDVSREKLFF
TGTGCCAGCAGCTTAGATAAGGTACAGGACGTGTCCAGGGAAAAACTGTTTTTT
>TRBV7-2|TRBJ2-2|.|.
CASSSKPGRRGELFF
TGTGCCAGCAGCTCCAAGCCAGGGAGAAGGGGGGAGCTGTTTTTT
>TRBV28|TRBJ2-2|.|.
CASSLSPASLRHTGELFF
TGTGCCAGCAGTTTGTCACCAGCCTCCCTCCGGCACACCGGGGAGCTGTTTTTT
>TRBV2|TRBJ2-3|.|TRBD2
CASNPWTSGREGPTDTQYF
TGTGCCAGCAACCCATGGACTAGCGGGAGGGAGGGACCCACAGATACGCAGTATTTT
>TRBV5-6|TRBJ1-3|.|.
CASSLTWAGNSGNTIYF
TGTGCCAGCAGCCTGACGTGGGCAGGTAACTCTGGAAACACCATATATTTT
>TRBV27|TRBJ2-7|.|.
CATGVTVRPTPSYEQYF
TGTGCCACTGGAGTGACAGTCCGACCGACACCCTCCTACGAGCAGTACTTC
>TRBV7-2|TRBJ2-1|.|.
CASSLAGAPNEQFF
TGTGCCAGCAGCTTAGCGGGGGCGCCTAATGAGCAGTTCTTC
>TRBV4-3|TRBJ1-5|.|.
CASSQEKGGEFQSQGQPQHF
TGCGCCAGCAGCCAAGAAAAGGGAGGGGAGTTTCAGAGCCAAGGCCAGCCCCAGCATTTT
>TRBV6-1|TRBJ1-5|.|TRBD1
CASSERDRGNQPQHF
TGTGCCAGCAGTGAACGGGACAGGGGCAATCAGCCCCAGCATTTT
>TRBV5-1|TRBJ2-6|once|.
CASSLSPFNVLTF
TGCGCCAGCAGCTTGTCCCCTTTCAACGTCCTGACTTTC
>TRBV28|TRBJ2-3|.|.
CASSLTPSTDTQYF
TGTGCCAGCAGTCTCACCCCATCCACAGATACGCAGTATTTT
>TRBV6-1|TRBJ2-3|.|TRBD2
CASKRLAGVRDTQYF
TGTGCCAGCAAGCGCCTAGCGGGAGTAAGGGATACGCAGTATTTT
>TRBV18|TRBJ2-7|once|TRBD1
CASSLDRGLDEQYF
TGTGCCAGCTCACTCGACAGGGGGCTCGACGAGCAGTACTTC
>TRBV2|TRBJ2-7|.|TRBD1
CASSVGQGSHEQYF
TGTGCCAGCAGTGTTGGACAGGGGTCCCACGAGCAGTACTTC
>TRBV6-5|TRBJ2-7|.|.
CASRFYEQYF
TGTGCCAGCAGATTCTACGAGCAGTACTTC
>TRBV27|TRBJ2-7|.|TRBD1
CASSLLGIDRGRYEQYF
TGTGCCAGCAGTTTATTAGGAATCGACAGGGGGAGGTACGAGCAGTACTTC
>TRBV6-1|TRBJ1-5|.|.
CASSVLGLGGNQPQHF
TGTGCCAGCAGTGTCTTGGGCCTAGGGGGGAATCAGCCCCAGCATTTT
>TRBV30|TRBJ2-7|.|TRBD1
CAGQTGKPYEQYF
TGTGCCGGACAGACAGGGAAGCCCTACGAGCAGTACTTC
>TRBV6-5|TRBJ1-1|.|.
CASTLLGSGNTEAFF
TGTGCCAGCACCCTCTTGGGTTCAGGGAACACTGAAGCTTTCTTT
>TRBV5-8|TRBJ1-1|.|.
CASSLVGFAGDAFF
TGTGCCAGCAGCTTGGTGGGGTTTGCAGGAGACGCTTTCTTT
>TRBV6-1|TRBJ1-2|.|TRBD1
CASSEPRDRGGGYTF
TGTGCCAGCAGTGAACCAAGGGACAGGGGAGGTGGCTACACCTTC
>TRBV10-3|TRBJ2-1|.|.
CAISDWGSYNEQFF
TGTGCCATCAGTGACTGGGGATCCTACAATGAGCAGTTCTTC
>TRBV6-6|TRBJ2-7|once|.
CASSYEGYEQYF
TGTGCCAGCAGTTACGAGGGATACGAGCAGTACTTC
>TRBV6-6|TRBJ1-1|once|.
CASSPKGRNTEAFF
TGTGCCAGCAGTCCCAAGGGCCGGAACACTGAAGCTTTCTTT
>TRBV10-3|TRBJ1-1|.|TRBD1
CAISPKDRGANADTEAFF
TGTGCCATCAGCCCAAAGGACAGGGGCGCCAATGCGGACACTGAAGCTTTCTTT
>TRBV27|TRBJ2-7|.|.
CASSAQGLGRWSYEQYF
TGTGCCAGCAGTGCGCAGGGTTTGGGGAGGTGGTCCTACGAGCAGTACTTC
>TRBV5-5|TRBJ2-7|.|.
CASSPMGSGPSYEQYF
TGTGCCAGCAGCCCCATGGGTAGCGGTCCGTCCTACGAGCAGTACTTC
>TRBV14|TRBJ2-7|once|.
CASIKGGF
TGTGCCAGCATAAAGGGCGGGTTC
>TRBV5-1|TRBJ2-1|.|.
CASTLREWGHNEQFF
TGCGCCAGCACCTTAAGGGAATGGGGACACAATGAGCAGTTCTTC
>TRBV7-2|TRBJ2-5|.|.
CASSLTRGETQYF
TGTGCCAGCAGCCTGACGAGGGGAGAGACCCAGTACTTC
>TRBV27|TRBJ2-7|.|TRBD2
CASSLSIWLAGVISYEQYF
TGTGCCAGCAGTTTATCGATTTGGCTAGCGGGAGTTATATCCTACGAGCAGTACTTC
>TRBV2|TRBJ2-2|.|TRBD1
CATDSDRVSGELFF
TGTGCCACGGACTCGGACAGGGTATCAGGGGAGCTGTTTTTT
>TRBV5-4|TRBJ2-5|.|.
CASSLWGQGFRETQYF
TGTGCCAGCAGCTTGTGGGGTCAAGGTTTCAGAGAGACCCAGTACTTC
>TRBV30|TRBJ2-2|.|TRBD2
CAWKPIAGEAGELFF
TGTGCCTGGAAACCTATAGCGGGAGAGGCCGGGGAGCTGTTTTTT
>TRBV7-2|TRBJ2-7|.|TRBD1
CASSSTTGGPGEQYF
TGTGCCAGCAGCTCCACCACAGGGGGACCGGGCGAGCAGTACTTC
>TRBV25-1|TRBJ2-1|.|TRBD2
CASGLLTSGSESYNEQFF
TGTGCCAGCGGACTACTGACTAGCGGGAGTGAGTCCTACAATGAGCAGTTCTTC
>TRBV28|TRBJ2-7|.|TRBD1
CASIDRTGFRYEQYF
TGTGCCAGCATTGATCGGACAGGGTTTAGGTACGAGCAGTACTTC
>TRBV4-1|TRBJ2-3|.|TRBD1
CASSPPGQGWTDTQYF
TGCGCCAGCAGCCCGCCGGGACAGGGTTGGACAGATACGCAGTATTTT
>TRBV28|TRBJ2-6|.|.
CASSILGGLSSGANVLTF
TGTGCCAGCAGCATACTAGGGGGTCTCTCCTCTGGGGCCAACGTCCTGACTTTC
>TRBV10-3|TRBJ1-5|.|TRBD1
CAISESMDRERNQPQHF
TGTGCCATCAGTGAGTCGATGGACAGGGAGCGCAATCAGCCCCAGCATTTT
>TRBV14|TRBJ2-1|.|.
CASSQFGGSRPHEQFF
TGTGCCAGCAGCCAATTCGGGGGATCCCGGCCCCATGAGCAGTTCTTC
>TRBV28|TRBJ1-1|.|.
CASKPGDTEAFF
TGTGCCAGCAAGCCAGGGGACACTGAAGCTTTCTTT
>TRBV5-4|TRBJ2-3|.|.
CASSLYSSTDTQYF
TGTGCCAGCAGCTTATACTCTAGCACAGATACGCAGTATTTT
>TRBV25-1|TRBJ1-4|.|.
CASSVNSANGKLFF
TGTGCCAGCAGTGTCAATTCGGCTAATGGAAAACTGTTTTTT
>TRBV10-2|TRBJ2-5|.|TRBD2
CASSEGLAGGTQETQYF
TGCGCCAGCAGTGAGGGACTAGCGGGAGGCACTCAAGAGACCCAGTACTTC